The T cell receptor (beta chain) described here comes from a study of blood T cells in healthy people across ages. Regarding the study as a whole: A strong correlation was seen between TCR beta diversity and naive T cell percentage.

Isolation yielded PBMCs, at least 6 million per sample, in every case. The V gene lost 0 bases and the J gene lost 0 bases, with 12 bases spanning the gap. The germline V gene has CDR1 SGDLS and CDR2 YYNGEE. This CDR3 is built from 16 residues. Primed by a sample-barcoded 5' primer and a J-beta primer mix, a second PCR proceeded for about 7 to 12 cycles. TCRdb reanalysed the 5' RACE reads using MiXCR and keeps one entry per CDR3 protein. Of hundreds of thousands of distinct CDR3 sequences in the sample, around half were seen once. This clonotype appeared once. Its antigen is as yet unknown. Material for sequencing was blood. The receptor was isolated from a man older than 75 in good health. The chain couples TRBV9 to TRBJ2-5, with D hard to call. CDR3 sequence (DNA): TGTGCCAGCAGCGTAGCGGCTAGTCTGCACCAAGAGACCCAGTACTTC. This codes for CASSVAASLHQETQYF.